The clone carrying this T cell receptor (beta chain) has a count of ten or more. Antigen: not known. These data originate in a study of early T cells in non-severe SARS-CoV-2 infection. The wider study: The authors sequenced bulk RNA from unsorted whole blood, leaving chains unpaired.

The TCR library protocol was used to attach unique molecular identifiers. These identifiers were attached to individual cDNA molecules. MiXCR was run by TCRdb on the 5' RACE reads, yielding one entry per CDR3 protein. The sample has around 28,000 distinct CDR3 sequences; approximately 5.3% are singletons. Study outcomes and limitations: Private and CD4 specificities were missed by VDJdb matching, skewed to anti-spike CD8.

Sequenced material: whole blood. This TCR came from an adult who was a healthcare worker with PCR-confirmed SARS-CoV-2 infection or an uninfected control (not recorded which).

CDR3 nucleotides: TGCAGAGCCCTGAGGGTAGGCACAGATACGCAGTATTTT. Amino acid sequence: CRALRVGTDTQYF. J is TRBJ2-3 and V is TRBV20-1; tentatively, D is TRBD2 (5 bases). Germline lookup yields CDR1 DFQATT and CDR2 SNEGSKA (reference sequence). This CDR3 is 13 amino acids long.